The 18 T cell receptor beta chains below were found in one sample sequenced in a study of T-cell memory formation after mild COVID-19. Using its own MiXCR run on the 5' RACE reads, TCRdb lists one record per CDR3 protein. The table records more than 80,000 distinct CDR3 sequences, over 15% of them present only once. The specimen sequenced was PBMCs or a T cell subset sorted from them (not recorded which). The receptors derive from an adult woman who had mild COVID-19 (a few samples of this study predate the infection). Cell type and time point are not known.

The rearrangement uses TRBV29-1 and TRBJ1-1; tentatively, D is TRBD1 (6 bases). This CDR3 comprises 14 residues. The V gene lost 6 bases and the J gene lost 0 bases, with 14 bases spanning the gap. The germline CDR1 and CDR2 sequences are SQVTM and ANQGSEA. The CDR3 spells CSVARGTVNTEAFF. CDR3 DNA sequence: TGCAGCGTCGCAAGGGGGACTGTGAACACTGAAGCTTTCTTT.

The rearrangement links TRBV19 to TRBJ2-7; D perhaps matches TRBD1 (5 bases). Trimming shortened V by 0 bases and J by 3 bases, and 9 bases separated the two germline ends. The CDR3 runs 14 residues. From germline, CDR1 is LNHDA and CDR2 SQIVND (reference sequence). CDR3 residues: CASSIDSDSYEQYF. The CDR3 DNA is TGTGCCAGTAGTATAGATTCTGACAGCTACGAGCAGTACTTC.

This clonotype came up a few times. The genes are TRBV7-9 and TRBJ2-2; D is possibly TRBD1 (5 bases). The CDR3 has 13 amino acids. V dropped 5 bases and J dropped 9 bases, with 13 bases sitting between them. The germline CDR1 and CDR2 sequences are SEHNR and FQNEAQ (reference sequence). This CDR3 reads CASSPAGFWELFF. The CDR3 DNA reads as TGTGCCAGCAGCCCCGCAGGGTTCTGGGAGCTGTTTTTT.

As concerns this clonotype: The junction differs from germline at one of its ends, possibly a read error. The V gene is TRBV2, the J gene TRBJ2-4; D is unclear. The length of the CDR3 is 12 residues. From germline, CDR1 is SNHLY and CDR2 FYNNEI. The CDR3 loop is CASSEAYPGRHF. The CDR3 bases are TGTGCCAGCAGTGAAGCGTACCCGGGCCGTCACTTC. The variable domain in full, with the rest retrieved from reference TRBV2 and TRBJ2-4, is EPEVTQTPSHQVTQMGQEVILRCVPISNHLYFYWYRQILGQKVEFLVSFYNNEISEKSEIFDDQFSVERPDGSNFTLKIRSTKLEDSAMYFCASSEAYPGRHFGAGTRLSVL.

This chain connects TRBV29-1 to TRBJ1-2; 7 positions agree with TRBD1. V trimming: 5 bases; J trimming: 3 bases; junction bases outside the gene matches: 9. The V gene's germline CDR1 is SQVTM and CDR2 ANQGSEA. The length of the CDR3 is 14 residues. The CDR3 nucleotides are TGCAGCGTTCTGACAGGGCGGGGTGACTATGGCTACACCTTC. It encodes CSVLTGRGDYGYTF.

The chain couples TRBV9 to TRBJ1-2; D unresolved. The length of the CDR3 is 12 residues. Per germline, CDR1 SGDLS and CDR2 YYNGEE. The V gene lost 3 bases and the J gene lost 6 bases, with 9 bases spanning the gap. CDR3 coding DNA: TGTGCCAGCAGCGGGCCAACGGATGGCTACACCTTC. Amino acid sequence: CASSGPTDGYTF.

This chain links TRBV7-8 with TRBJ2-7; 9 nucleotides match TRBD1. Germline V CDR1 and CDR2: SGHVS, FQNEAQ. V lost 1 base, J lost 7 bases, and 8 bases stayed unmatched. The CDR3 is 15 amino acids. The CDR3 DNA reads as TGTGCCAGCAGCTTAGAAACAGGGGGCGCGGGGGAGCAGTACTTC. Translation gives CASSLETGGAGEQYF. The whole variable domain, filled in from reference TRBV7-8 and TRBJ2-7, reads GAGVSQSPRYKVAKRGQDVALRCDPISGHVSLFWYQQALGQGPEFLTYFQNEAQLDKSGLPSDRFFAERPEGSVSTLKIQRTQQEDSAVYLCASSLETGGAGEQYFGPGTRLTVT.

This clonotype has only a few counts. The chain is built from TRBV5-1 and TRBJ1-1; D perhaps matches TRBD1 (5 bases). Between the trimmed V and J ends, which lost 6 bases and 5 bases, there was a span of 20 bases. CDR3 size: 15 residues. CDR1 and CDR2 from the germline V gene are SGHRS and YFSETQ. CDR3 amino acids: CASTAGDLERTEAFF. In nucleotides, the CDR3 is TGCGCCAGCACCGCGGGGGATTTAGAGAGGACTGAAGCTTTCTTT.

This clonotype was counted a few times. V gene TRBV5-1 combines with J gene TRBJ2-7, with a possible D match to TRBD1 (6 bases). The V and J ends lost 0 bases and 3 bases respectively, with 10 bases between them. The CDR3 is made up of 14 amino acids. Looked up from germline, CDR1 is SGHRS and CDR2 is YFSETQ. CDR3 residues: CASSLARGFYEQYF. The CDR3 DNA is TGCGCCAGCAGCTTGGCTAGGGGGTTCTACGAGCAGTACTTC.

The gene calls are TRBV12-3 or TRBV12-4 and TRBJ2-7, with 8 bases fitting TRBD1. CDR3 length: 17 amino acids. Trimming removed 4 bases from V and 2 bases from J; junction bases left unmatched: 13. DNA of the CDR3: TGTGCCAGCAGTTCTTCCGCGGACAGGGAGAGAACCTACGAGCAGTACTTC. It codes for CASSSSADRERTYEQYF.

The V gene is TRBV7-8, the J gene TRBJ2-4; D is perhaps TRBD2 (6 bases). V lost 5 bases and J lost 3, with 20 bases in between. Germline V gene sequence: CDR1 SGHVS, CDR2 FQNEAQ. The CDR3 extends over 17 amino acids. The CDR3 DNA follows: TGTGCCAGCAGCAACCCCGGGACTTCCCCCAGCAAAAACATTCAGTACTTC. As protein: CASSNPGTSPSKNIQYF.

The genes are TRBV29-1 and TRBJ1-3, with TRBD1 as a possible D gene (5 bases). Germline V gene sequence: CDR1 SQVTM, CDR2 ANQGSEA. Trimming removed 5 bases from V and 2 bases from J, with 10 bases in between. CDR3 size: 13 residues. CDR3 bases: TGCAGCGTTCAGGGAGTACCTGGAAACACCATATATTTT. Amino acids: CSVQGVPGNTIYF.

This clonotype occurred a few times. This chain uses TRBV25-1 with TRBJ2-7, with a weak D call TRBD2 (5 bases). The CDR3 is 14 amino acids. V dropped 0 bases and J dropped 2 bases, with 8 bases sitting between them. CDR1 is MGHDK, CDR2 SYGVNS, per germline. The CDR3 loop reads CASSEYTSTYEQYF. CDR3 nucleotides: TGTGCCAGCAGTGAATATACTAGTACCTACGAGCAGTACTTC.

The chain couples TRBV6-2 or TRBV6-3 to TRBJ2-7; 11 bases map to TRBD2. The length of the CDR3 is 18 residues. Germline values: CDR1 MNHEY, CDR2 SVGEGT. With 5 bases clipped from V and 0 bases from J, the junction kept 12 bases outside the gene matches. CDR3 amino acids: CASSTYVTSGGHSYEQYF. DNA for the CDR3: TGTGCCAGCAGTACCTACGTTACTAGCGGGGGACACTCCTACGAGCAGTACTTC.

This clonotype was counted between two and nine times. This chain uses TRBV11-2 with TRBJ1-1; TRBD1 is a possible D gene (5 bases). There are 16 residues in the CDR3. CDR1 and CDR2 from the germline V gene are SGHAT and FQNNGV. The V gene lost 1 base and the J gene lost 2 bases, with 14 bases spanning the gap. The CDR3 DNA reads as TGTGCCAGCAGCTTAGGGGGGATCCACTTCAACACTGAAGCTTTCTTT. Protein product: CASSLGGIHFNTEAFF. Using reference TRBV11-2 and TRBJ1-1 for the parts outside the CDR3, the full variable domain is EAGVAQSPRYKIIEKRQSVAFWCNPISGHATLYWYQQILGQGPKLLIQFQNNGVVDDSQLPKDRFSAERLKGVDSTLKIQPAKLEDSAVYLCASSLGGIHFNTEAFFGQGTRLTVV.

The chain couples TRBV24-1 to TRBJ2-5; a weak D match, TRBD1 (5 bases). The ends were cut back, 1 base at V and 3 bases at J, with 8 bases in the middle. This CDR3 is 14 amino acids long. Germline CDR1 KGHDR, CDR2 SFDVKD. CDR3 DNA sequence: TGTGCCACCAGTGATTTATTAGGGGAAGAGACCCAGTACTTC. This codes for CATSDLLGEETQYF.

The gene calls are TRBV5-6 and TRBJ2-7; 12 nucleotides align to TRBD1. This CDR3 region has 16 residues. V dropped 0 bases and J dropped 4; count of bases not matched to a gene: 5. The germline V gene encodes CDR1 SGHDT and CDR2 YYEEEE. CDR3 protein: CASSLAQGQGAYEQYF. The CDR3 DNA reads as TGTGCCAGCAGCTTGGCCCAGGGACAGGGGGCTTACGAGCAGTACTTC.

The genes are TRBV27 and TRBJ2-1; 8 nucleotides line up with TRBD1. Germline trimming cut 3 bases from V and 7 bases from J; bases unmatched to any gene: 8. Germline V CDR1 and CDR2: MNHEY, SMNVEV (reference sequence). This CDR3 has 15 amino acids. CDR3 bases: TGTGCCAGCAGTTTCCACGGACAGGGTGGGAATGAGCAGTTCTTC. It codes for CASSFHGQGGNEQFF.